What follows are 27 T cell receptor beta chains derived from one specimen sequenced in a study of a mutant IDH1 vaccine in newly diagnosed glioma. Documented time point: baseline, week 1 (first vaccination visit). Described treatment: pre-vaccination baseline after standard-of-care therapy. Only in-frame clones appear in the TCRdb table, and some are missing; sequencing was by immunoSEQ multiplex PCR. The repertoire holds roughly 84,000 clones, almost 85% seen once, with nearly 5.5% in the top ten. Sequencing was performed on PBMCs, taken from a glioma patient treated with radiotherapy, temozolomide or both. These receptors came from a man in his forties or fifties with glioma. Some clones in this sample may be carry-over from other donors' samples.

J is TRBJ1-2 and V is TRBV4-1; D uncertain. Trimming cost V 1 base and J 2 bases, with 8 bases left between them. The CDR3 is 14 residues long. Germline V lookup: CDR1 MGHRA, CDR2 YSYEKL. The CDR3 DNA is TGCGCCAGCAGCCAAGTCGGGCAGAACTATGGCTACACCTTC. The encoded protein is CASSQVGQNYGYTF.

The chain couples TRBV29-1 to TRBJ1-1, with D possibly matching TRBD1 (6 bases). Per the germline V gene, CDR1 is SQVTM and CDR2 is ANQGSEA. V was clipped by 6 bases and J by 0 bases, with 8 bases between them. The CDR3 length is 12 residues. CDR3 residues: CSVTGLNTEAFF. CDR3 bases: TGCAGCGTCACAGGGTTGAACACTGAAGCTTTCTTT. Full variable domain (remainder filled in from reference TRBV29-1 and TRBJ1-1): SAVISQKPSRDICQRGTSLTIQCQVDSQVTMMFWYRQQPGQSLTLIATANQGSEATYESGFVIDKFPISRPNLTFSTLTVSNMSPEDSSIYLCSVTGLNTEAFFGQGTRLTVV.

This clone has just one count. The chain uses TRBV5-1 and TRBJ1-6, with D maybe TRBD1 (6 bases). Trimming cost V 4 bases and J 4 bases, with 15 bases left between them. The CDR3 runs to 16 residues. Germline CDR1 reads SGHRS; CDR2 reads YFSETQ. The CDR3 spells CASSLEDRRYNSPLHF. In DNA, the CDR3 is TGCGCCAGCAGCCTCGAGGACAGACGGTATAATTCACCCCTCCACTTT. Full variable domain (missing parts from reference TRBV5-1 and TRBJ1-6): KAGVTQTPRYLIKTRGQQVTLSCSPISGHRSVSWYQQTPGQGLQFLFEYFSETQRNKGNFPGRFSGRQFSNSRSEMNVSTLELGDSALYLCASSLEDRRYNSPLHFGNGTRLTVT.

CDR3 in amino acids: CASGGFLETQYF. In DNA, the CDR3 is TGTGCCAGCGGTGGATTTCTAGAGACCCAGTACTTC. The chain recombines TRBV6-5 with TRBJ2-5; D not certain. Germline-derived CDR1 and CDR2 are MNHEY and SVGAGI. Trimming cost V 8 bases and J 4 bases, with 11 bases left between them. The CDR3 sequence is 12 residues long.

This rearrangement joins TRBV5-4 to TRBJ1-6; 11 bases are shared with TRBD1. The CDR3 is 14 amino acids. CDR1 is SGHNT, CDR2 YYREEE, per germline (reference sequence). Losses at the gene ends were 3 bases for V and 9 bases for J; bases not matched to a gene: 2. As DNA, the CDR3 is TGTGCCAGCAGCTGGGACAGGGGGAGTTCACCCCTCCACTTT. Encoded protein: CASSWDRGSSPLHF. The variable domain in full, completed from reference TRBV5-4 and TRBJ1-6, reads ETGVTQSPTHLIKTRGQQVTLRCSSQSGHNTVSWYQQALGQGPQFIFQYYREEENGRGNFPPRFSGLQFPNYSSELNVNALELDDSALYLCASSWDRGSSPLHFGNGTRLTVT.

The CDR3 coding sequence is TGTGCCAGCACGAGCGGGAAGACAGATACGCAGTATTTT. Its translation: CASTSGKTDTQYF. The V call is TRBV6-9, the J call TRBJ2-3; 7 bases are shared with TRBD2. The CDR3 sequence is 13 residues long. V trimming: 7 bases; J trimming: 3 bases; junction bases outside the gene matches: 4. Germline-derived CDR1 and CDR2 are MNHGY and SVAAGI.

The chain has TRBV30 and TRBJ1-4, with a tentative D call TRBD1 (5 bases). The germline V gene encodes CDR1 GTSNPN and CDR2 SVGIG (reference sequence). CDR3 length: 14 amino acids. V gave up 4 bases and J gave up 8 bases, with 17 bases separating them. CDR3 nucleotides: TGTGCCTGGAATCGGAGGGGCGGAATAGAAAAACTGTTTTTT. Encoded protein: CAWNRRGGIEKLFF. The full variable domain, in which reference TRBV30 and TRBJ1-4 provide the parts outside the CDR3, is SQTIHQWPATLVQPVGSPLSLECTVEGTSNPNLYWYRQAAGRGLQLLFYSVGIGQISSEVPQNLSASRPQDRQFILSSKKLLLSDSGFYLCAWNRRGGIEKLFFGSGTQLSVL.

The chain couples TRBV4-2 to TRBJ1-6; tentative D call: TRBD1 (5 bases). Germline CDR1 is LGHNA and CDR2 is YNFKEQ. The CDR3 spans 16 residues. V lost 6 bases to trimming and J lost 8 bases, with 20 bases between them. CDR3 nucleotide sequence: TGTGCCAGCAGTTCGACGCCGACAGCAGGAGATTCACCCCTCCACTTT. Translating gives CASSSTPTAGDSPLHF.

The chain couples TRBV9 to TRBJ1-1; no definite D call. V lost 0 bases, J lost 1 base, and 10 bases lay in between. Germline CDR1 is SGDLS and CDR2 is YYNGEE. The CDR3 sequence is 15 residues long. CDR3 nucleotides: TGTGCCAGCAGCGTAGCTCCCTCCGGGAACACTGAAGCTTTCTTT. Its translation: CASSVAPSGNTEAFF.

The chain joins TRBV30 to TRBJ1-2; D is unresolved. The CDR3 totals 14 residues. Trimming left V 0 bases short and J 0 bases short, with 8 bases between. Germline loops: CDR1 GTSNPN, CDR2 SVGIG (reference sequence). In DNA form, the CDR3 reads TGTGCCTGGAGTGTGAGCAGGACTAACTATGGCTACACCTTC. Amino acids: CAWSVSRTNYGYTF. Together with reference TRBV30 and TRBJ1-2, the CDR3 gives the full variable domain: SQTIHQWPATLVQPVGSPLSLECTVEGTSNPNLYWYRQAAGRGLQLLFYSVGIGQISSEVPQNLSASRPQDRQFILSSKKLLLSDSGFYLCAWSVSRTNYGYTFGSGTRLTVV.

The count of this clone is one. V is TRBV5-4 and J is TRBJ1-5; D is uncertain. The V end lost 0 bases, the J end lost 6 bases, and 10 bases lay between the germline ends. CDR1 SGHNT and CDR2 YYREEE come from the germline V gene (reference sequence). The CDR3 consists of 14 residues. CDR3 nucleotides: TGTGCCAGCAGCTTGGATCTAGGGTCTCAGCCCCAGCATTTT. This codes for CASSLDLGSQPQHF.

V and J are TRBV28 and TRBJ1-4, with unresolved D. Germline V lookup: CDR1 MDHEN, CDR2 SYDVKM. CDR3 size: 12 residues. Trimming stripped 7 bases from V and 12 bases from J, with 15 bases between. For the CDR3, the DNA is TGTGCCAGCATTAACCGGGCACAGCAACTGTTTTTT. Translation gives CASINRAQQLFF.

This clone has just one count. The chain carries TRBV5-1 and TRBJ1-1, with TRBD1 identical over 12 bases. The ends lost 3 bases at V and 2 bases at J; junction bases unmatched: 5. There are 16 residues in the CDR3. Germline loops: CDR1 SGHRS, CDR2 YFSETQ. The CDR3 DNA is TGCGCCAGCAGCTCCGGGACAGGGGGCGTTAACACTGAAGCTTTCTTT. This sequence encodes CASSSGTGGVNTEAFF.

CDR3 region: CASSPGTTNEKLFF. In nucleotides, the CDR3 is TGCGCCAGCAGCCCCGGGACAACTAATGAAAAACTGTTTTTT. The chain recombines TRBV5-1 with TRBJ1-4; no clear D. Germline lookup yields CDR1 SGHRS and CDR2 YFSETQ. This CDR3 region has 14 residues. V dropped 4 bases and J dropped 0 bases, with 7 bases sitting between them.

This chain joins TRBV21-1 and TRBJ1-1; the table's D call, TRBD1, was not checked against the DNA. TRBV21-1 is designated a pseudogene. CDR3 size: 14 residues. In DNA form, the CDR3 reads TGTGCCAGCAGCGCACCGGGACAGGGATTTGAAGCTTTCTTT. This codes for CASSAPGQGFEAFF.

V and J are TRBV5-1 and TRBJ2-7; 9 nucleotides match TRBD1. This CDR3 is built from 14 residues. The V segment lost 4 bases and the J segment 9 bases; nucleotides outside the gene matches: 11. Germline V lookup: CDR1 SGHRS, CDR2 YFSETQ. CDR3 residues: CASSPEYRGPVQYF. CDR3 DNA sequence: TGCGCCAGCAGCCCCGAGTACAGGGGGCCTGTGCAGTACTTC.

V usage is TRBV29-1 and J usage is TRBJ1-2; D gene uncertain. The ends were cut back, 5 bases at V and 0 bases at J, with 10 bases in the middle. Germline V gene data show CDR1 as SQVTM and CDR2 as ANQGSEA. The CDR3 runs 13 residues. The CDR3 loop reads CSVIIEANYGYTF. In nucleotides, the CDR3 is TGCAGCGTTATCATAGAGGCTAACTATGGCTACACCTTC.

The gene calls are TRBV4-1 and TRBJ1-5; TRBD1 aligns across 8 bases. After removal of 1 base from V and 5 bases from J, the junction contained 10 bases not matched to a gene. There are 17 residues in the CDR3. Germline V gene data show CDR1 as MGHRA and CDR2 as YSYEKL. The CDR3, as DNA: TGCGCCAGCAGCCAAGTTCAATCCGGGACAGGAGATCAGCCCCAGCATTTT. The encoded protein is CASSQVQSGTGDQPQHF.

CDR3 in amino acids: CAWARGGSEAFF. The CDR3 nucleotides are TGTGCCTGGGCACGGGGAGGGTCTGAAGCTTTCTTT. V gene TRBV30 combines with J gene TRBJ1-1, with D unclear. Germline CDR1 reads GTSNPN; CDR2 reads SVGIG (reference sequence). Trimming left V 5 bases short and J 6 bases short, with 13 bases between. The CDR3 runs 12 residues.

V gene TRBV7-6 combines with J gene TRBJ2-1, with 8 bases aligning to TRBD2. The CDR3 is 14 residues long. V gave up 5 bases and J gave up 0 bases; unmatched junction bases: 0. CDR1 and CDR2 from the germline V gene are SGHVS and FNYEAQ. This CDR3 is CASSTSGSYNEQFF. The CDR3 nucleotides are TGTGCCAGCAGCACTAGCGGCTCCTACAATGAGCAGTTCTTC.

This chain links TRBV5-4 with TRBJ1-2; D is undetermined. Trimming cost V 3 bases and J 3 bases, with 9 bases left between them. The CDR3 contains 13 residues. Germline assignment: CDR1 SGHNT and CDR2 YYREEE (reference sequence). The CDR3 protein is CASSSRVDYGYTF. Written as DNA, the CDR3 is TGTGCCAGCAGCTCAAGGGTGGACTATGGCTACACCTTC. The full variable domain, rest sourced from reference TRBV5-4 and TRBJ1-2, is ETGVTQSPTHLIKTRGQQVTLRCSSQSGHNTVSWYQQALGQGPQFIFQYYREEENGRGNFPPRFSGLQFPNYSSELNVNALELDDSALYLCASSSRVDYGYTFGSGTRLTVV.

This clone was found many times. The chain's CDR3 is CTSSQDPILEQYF. CDR3 DNA sequence: TGCACCAGCAGCCAAGATCCGATACTCGAGCAGTACTTC. The gene calls are TRBV1 and TRBJ2-7; TRBD2 reflects the table's D call only, with no check against the DNA. TRBV1 is classified as a pseudogene. CDR3 length: 13 residues.

This rearrangement joins TRBV6-5 to TRBJ2-7; D not resolved. The CDR3 is 15 residues long. Germline CDR1 is MNHEY and CDR2 is SVGAGI. The ends were cut back, 6 bases at V and 1 base at J, with 16 bases in the middle. The CDR3 DNA reads as TGTGCCAGCAGCCGTTCTCGGACGGAATCCTACGAGCAGTACTTC. This gives the protein CASSRSRTESYEQYF.

The chain joins TRBV9 to TRBJ2-3; D is ambiguous. CDR3 length: 14 amino acids. From germline, CDR1 is SGDLS and CDR2 YYNGEE. The V end lost 2 bases, the J end lost 4 bases, and 11 bases lay between the germline ends. CDR3 amino acids: CASSVLGSADTQYF. The CDR3 DNA reads as TGTGCCAGCAGCGTCCTGGGGTCGGCAGATACGCAGTATTTT.

The rearrangement links TRBV5-6 to TRBJ2-7; no firm D call. The CDR3 is 13 amino acids. The V end lost 1 base, the J end lost 5 bases, and 10 bases lay between the germline ends. The germline gives CDR1 SGHDT, CDR2 YYEEEE. CDR3: CASSLISRHEQYF. CDR3 sequence (DNA): TGTGCCAGCAGCTTGATCTCTCGCCACGAGCAGTACTTC.

J is TRBJ2-7 and V is TRBV10-3, with D tentatively TRBD1 (5 bases). This CDR3 is built from 15 residues. CDR1 and CDR2 (germline): ENHRY, SYGVKD. With 5 bases removed from V and 5 bases from J, the gap between germline ends came to 19 bases. The CDR3 is CAISSARQGVDEQYF. The CDR3 nucleotides read TGTGCCATCAGTTCCGCCAGGCAGGGTGTAGACGAGCAGTACTTC.

V and J are TRBV10-3 and TRBJ2-7; D gene uncertain. The V gene's germline CDR1 is ENHRY and CDR2 SYGVKD. The CDR3 totals 16 residues. Trimming took 0 bases from V and 3 from J, leaving 15 bases between them. This CDR3 is CAISESTQVIDYEQYF. CDR3 bases: TGTGCCATCAGTGAGTCGACGCAGGTAATTGACTACGAGCAGTACTTC.